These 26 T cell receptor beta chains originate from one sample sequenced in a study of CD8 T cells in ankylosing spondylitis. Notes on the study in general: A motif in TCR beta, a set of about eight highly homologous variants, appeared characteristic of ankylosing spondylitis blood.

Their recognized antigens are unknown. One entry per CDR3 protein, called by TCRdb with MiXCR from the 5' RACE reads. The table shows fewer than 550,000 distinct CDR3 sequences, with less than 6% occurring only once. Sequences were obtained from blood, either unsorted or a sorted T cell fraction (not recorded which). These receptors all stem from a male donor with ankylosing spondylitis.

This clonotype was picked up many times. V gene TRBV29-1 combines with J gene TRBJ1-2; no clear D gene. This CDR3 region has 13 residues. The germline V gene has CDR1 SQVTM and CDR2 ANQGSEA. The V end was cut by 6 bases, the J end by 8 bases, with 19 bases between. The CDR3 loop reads CSVRTTSPWGYTF. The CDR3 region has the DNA TGCAGCGTGCGTACGACCTCCCCCTGGGGCTACACCTTC. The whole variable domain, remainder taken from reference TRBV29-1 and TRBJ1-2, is SAVISQKPSRDICQRGTSLTIQCQVDSQVTMMFWYRQQPGQSLTLIATANQGSEATYESGFVIDKFPISRPNLTFSTLTVSNMSPEDSSIYLCSVRTTSPWGYTFGSGTRLTVV.

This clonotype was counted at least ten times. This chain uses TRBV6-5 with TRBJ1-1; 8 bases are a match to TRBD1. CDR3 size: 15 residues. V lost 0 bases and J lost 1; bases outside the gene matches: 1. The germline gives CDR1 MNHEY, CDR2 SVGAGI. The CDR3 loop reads CASSYSGQGNTEAFF. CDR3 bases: TGTGCCAGCAGTTACTCCGGACAGGGGAACACTGAAGCTTTCTTT.

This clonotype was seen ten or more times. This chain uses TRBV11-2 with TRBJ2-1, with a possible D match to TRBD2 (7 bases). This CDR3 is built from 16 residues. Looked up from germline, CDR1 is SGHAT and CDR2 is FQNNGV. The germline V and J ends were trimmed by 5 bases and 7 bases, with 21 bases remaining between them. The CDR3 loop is CASSLFGRGPLNEQFF. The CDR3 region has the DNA TGTGCCAGCAGCCTGTTCGGGCGGGGGCCCTTAAATGAGCAGTTCTTC.

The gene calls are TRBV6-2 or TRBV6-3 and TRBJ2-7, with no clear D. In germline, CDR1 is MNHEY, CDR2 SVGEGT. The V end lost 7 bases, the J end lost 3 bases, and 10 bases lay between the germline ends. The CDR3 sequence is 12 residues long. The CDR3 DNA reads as TGTGCCAGCAAGACGGCTTTCTACGAGCAGTACTTC. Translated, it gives CASKTAFYEQYF.

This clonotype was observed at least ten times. The CDR3 DNA reads as TGTGCCAGCAGTTTAAGGCGGAGCTCCTACAATGAGCAGTTCTTC. Residues: CASSLRRSSYNEQFF. The chain employs TRBV12-3 or TRBV12-4 and TRBJ2-1; no clear D. Trimming cost V 2 bases and J 0 bases, with 8 bases left between them. CDR3 length: 15 amino acids.

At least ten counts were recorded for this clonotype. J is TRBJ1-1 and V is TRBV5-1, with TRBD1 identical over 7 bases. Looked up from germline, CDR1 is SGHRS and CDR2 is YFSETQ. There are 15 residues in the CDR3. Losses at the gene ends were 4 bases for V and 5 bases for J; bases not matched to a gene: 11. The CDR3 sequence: CASSPGQPGGTEAFF. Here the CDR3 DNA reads TGCGCCAGCAGCCCGGGACAGCCCGGGGGGACTGAAGCTTTCTTT.

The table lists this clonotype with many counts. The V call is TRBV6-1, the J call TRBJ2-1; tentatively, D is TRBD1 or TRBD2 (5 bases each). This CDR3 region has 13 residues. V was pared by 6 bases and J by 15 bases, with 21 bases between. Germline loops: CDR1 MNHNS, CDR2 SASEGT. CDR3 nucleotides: TGTGCCAGCAGAGATTCCGGGGCCGCACGAGGGTTCTTC. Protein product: CASRDSGAARGFF.

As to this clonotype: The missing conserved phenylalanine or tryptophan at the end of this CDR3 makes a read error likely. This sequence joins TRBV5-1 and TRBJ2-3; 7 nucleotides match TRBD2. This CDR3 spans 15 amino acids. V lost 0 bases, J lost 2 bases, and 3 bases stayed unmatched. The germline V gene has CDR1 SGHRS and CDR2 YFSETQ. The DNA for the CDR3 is TGCGCCAGCAGCTTGGGGAGCGGGAACACAGATACGCAGTATCTT. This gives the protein CASSLGSGNTDTQYL.

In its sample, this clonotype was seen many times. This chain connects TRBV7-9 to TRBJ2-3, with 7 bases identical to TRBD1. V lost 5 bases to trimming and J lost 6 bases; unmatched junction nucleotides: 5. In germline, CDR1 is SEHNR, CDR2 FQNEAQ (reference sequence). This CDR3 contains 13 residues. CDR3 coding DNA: TGTGCCAGCAGCACACTACAGGGGGATACGCAGTATTTT. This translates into CASSTLQGDTQYF. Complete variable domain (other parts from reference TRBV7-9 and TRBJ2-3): DTGVSQNPRHKITKRGQNVTFRCDPISEHNRLYWYRQTLGQGPEFLTYFQNEAQLEKSRLLSDRFSAERPKGSFSTLEIQRTEQGDSAMYLCASSTLQGDTQYFGPGTRLTVL.

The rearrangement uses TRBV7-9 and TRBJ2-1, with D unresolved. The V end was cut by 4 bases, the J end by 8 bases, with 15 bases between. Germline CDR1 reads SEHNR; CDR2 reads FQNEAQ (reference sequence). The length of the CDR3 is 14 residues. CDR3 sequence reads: CASSSYLRIDEQFF. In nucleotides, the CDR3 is TGTGCCAGCAGCTCATACTTGAGGATCGATGAGCAGTTCTTC.

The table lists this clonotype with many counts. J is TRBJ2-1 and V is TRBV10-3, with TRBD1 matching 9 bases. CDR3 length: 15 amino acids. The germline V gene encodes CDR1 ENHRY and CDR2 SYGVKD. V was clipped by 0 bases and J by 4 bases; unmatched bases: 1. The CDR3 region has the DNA TGTGCCATCAGTGAGTCGACAGGGGGTTACAATGAGCAGTTCTTC. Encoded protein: CAISESTGGYNEQFF.

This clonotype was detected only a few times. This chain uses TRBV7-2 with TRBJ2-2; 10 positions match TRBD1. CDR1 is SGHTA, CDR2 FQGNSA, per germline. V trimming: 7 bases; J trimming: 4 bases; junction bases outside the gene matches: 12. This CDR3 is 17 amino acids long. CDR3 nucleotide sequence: TGTGCCAGCACCGAGCTTCTAGGACAGGGGGTCACCGGGGAGCTGTTTTTT. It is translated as CASTELLGQGVTGELFF. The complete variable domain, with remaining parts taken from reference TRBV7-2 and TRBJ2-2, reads GAGVSQSPSNKVTEKGKDVELRCDPISGHTALYWYRQSLGQGLEFLIYFQGNSAPDKSGLPSDRFSAERTGGSVSTLTIQRTQQEDSAVYLCASTELLGQGVTGELFFGEGSRLTVL.

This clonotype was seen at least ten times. The CDR3 nucleotides read TGCGCCAGCAGCCAAATGATAGGGGACGAGACCCAGTACTTC. It is translated as CASSQMIGDETQYF. V gene TRBV4-1 combines with J gene TRBJ2-5; TRBD1 or TRBD2 may be the D gene (5 bases each). The germline V gene has CDR1 MGHRA and CDR2 YSYEKL. This CDR3 is 14 amino acids long. The ends were cut back, 2 bases at V and 5 bases at J, with 12 bases in the middle.

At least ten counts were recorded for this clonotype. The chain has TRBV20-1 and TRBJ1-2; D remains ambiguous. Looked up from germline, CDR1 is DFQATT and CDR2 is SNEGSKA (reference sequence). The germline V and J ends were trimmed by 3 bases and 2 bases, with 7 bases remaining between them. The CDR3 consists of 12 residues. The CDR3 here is CSARTENYGYTF. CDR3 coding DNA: TGCAGTGCTAGGACGGAGAACTATGGCTACACCTTC.

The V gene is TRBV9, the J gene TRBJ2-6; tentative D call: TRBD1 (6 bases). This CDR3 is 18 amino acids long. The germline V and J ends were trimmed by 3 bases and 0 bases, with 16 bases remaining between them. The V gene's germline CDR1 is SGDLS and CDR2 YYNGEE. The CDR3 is CASSGDRFHSSGANVLTF. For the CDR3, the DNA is TGTGCCAGCAGCGGCGACAGGTTCCACAGCTCTGGGGCCAACGTCCTGACTTTC.

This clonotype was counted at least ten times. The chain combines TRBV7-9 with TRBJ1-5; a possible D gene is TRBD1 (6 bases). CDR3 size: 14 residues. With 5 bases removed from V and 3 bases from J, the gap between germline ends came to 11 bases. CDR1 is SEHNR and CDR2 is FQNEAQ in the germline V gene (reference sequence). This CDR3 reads CASSGGGPNQPQHF. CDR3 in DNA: TGTGCCAGCAGCGGGGGGGGGCCCAATCAGCCCCAGCATTTT.

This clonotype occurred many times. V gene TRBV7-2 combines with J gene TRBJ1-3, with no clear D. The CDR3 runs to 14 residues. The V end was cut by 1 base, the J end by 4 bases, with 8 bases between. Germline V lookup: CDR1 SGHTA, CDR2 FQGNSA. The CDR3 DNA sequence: TGTGCCAGCAGCTTAGTAGGGCAGGGAAACACCATATATTTT. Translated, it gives CASSLVGQGNTIYF.

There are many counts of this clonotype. The CDR3 nucleotides read TGTGCCAGCAGCCAAGATCGGACGTACACTGAAGCTTTCTTT. It translates to CASSQDRTYTEAFF. The chain links TRBV4-2 to TRBJ1-1; D remains ambiguous. V was clipped by 0 bases and J by 3 bases, with 8 bases between them. The CDR3 length is 14 residues. The germline V gene has CDR1 LGHNA and CDR2 YNFKEQ.

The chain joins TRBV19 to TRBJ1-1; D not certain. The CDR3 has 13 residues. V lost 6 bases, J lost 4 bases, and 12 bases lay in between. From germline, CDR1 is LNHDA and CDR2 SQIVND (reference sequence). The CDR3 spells CASSRYSSTEAFF. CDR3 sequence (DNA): TGTGCCAGTAGCCGGTACTCGAGCACTGAAGCTTTCTTT.

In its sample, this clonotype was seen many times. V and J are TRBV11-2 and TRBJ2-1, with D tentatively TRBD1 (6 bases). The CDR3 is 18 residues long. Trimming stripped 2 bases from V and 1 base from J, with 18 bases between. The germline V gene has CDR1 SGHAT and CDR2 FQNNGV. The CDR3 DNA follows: TGTGCCAGCAGCTTAAGGGGGTCCTCCGGGTGGTCCTACAATGAGCAGTTCTTC. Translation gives CASSLRGSSGWSYNEQFF.

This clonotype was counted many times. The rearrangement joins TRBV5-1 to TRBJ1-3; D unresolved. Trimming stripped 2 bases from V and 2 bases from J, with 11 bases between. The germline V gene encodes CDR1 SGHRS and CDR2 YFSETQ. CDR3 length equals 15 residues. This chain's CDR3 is CASSFSDRPGNTIYF. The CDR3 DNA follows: TGCGCCAGCAGCTTTTCGGACCGACCTGGAAACACCATATATTTT.

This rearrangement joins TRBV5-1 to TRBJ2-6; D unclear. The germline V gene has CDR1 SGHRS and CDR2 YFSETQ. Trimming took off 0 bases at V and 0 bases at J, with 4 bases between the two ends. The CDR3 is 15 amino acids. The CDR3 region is CASSLDVSGANVLTF. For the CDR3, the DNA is TGCGCCAGCAGCTTGGACGTCTCTGGGGCCAACGTCCTGACTTTC. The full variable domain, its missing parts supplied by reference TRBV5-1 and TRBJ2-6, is KAGVTQTPRYLIKTRGQQVTLSCSPISGHRSVSWYQQTPGQGLQFLFEYFSETQRNKGNFPGRFSGRQFSNSRSEMNVSTLELGDSALYLCASSLDVSGANVLTFGAGSRLTVL.

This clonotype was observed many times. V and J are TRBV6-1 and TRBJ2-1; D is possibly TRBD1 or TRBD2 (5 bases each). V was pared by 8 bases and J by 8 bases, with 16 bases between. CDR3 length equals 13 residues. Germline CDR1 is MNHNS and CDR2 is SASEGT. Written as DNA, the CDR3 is TGTGCCAGCCGGGACCACCTGGCGGATGAGCAGTTCTTC. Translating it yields CASRDHLADEQFF.

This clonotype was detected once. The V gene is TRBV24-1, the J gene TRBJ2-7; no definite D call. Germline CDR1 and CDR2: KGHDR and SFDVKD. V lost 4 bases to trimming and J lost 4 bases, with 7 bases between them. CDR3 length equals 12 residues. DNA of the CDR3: TGTGCCACCAGTGACCATGATTACGAGCAGTACTTC. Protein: CATSDHDYEQYF.

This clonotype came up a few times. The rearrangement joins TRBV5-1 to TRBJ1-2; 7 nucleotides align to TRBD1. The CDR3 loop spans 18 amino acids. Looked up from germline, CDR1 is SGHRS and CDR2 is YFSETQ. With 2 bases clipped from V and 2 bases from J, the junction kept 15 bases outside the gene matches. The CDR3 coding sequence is TGCGCCAGCAGCTTTGGGGGACTGACAAAGACAGGGAACTATGGCTACACCTTC. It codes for CASSFGGLTKTGNYGYTF.

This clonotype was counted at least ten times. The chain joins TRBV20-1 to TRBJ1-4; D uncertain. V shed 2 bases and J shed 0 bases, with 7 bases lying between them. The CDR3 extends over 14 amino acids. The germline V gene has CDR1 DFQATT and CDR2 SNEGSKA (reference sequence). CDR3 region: CSARSFATNEKLFF. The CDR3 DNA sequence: TGCAGTGCTAGATCCTTCGCAACTAATGAAAAACTGTTTTTT.